This T cell receptor beta chain stems from a study of OX40 agonist ivuxolimab in advanced cancers. Concerning the study at large: Ivuxolimab was a fully human IgG2 agonistic monoclonal antibody targeting the costimulatory receptor OX40 (CD134). Intravenous ivuxolimab was administered to patients every 2 weeks at six dose levels: 0.01, 0.1, 0.3, 1.5, 3 and 10 mg/kg. Of the roughly 54 patients in dose escalation, approximately 20 had hepatocellular carcinoma, roughly 15 had melanoma, 9 had renal cell carcinoma and 9 had head and neck cancer. In the dose-escalation cohort, 70% to 90% of patients were male, and the mean age was roughly 60 years with a range of about 20 to 80. Patients were allowed to have had prior anti-PD-1, anti-PD-L1 or anti-CTLA-4 therapy, and around 37% of the dose-escalation patients had previously received checkpoint inhibitors. Partial responses occurred in three dose-escalation patients: two with cutaneous melanoma and one with hepatocellular carcinoma. The purpose of peripheral TCRbeta sequencing was to test whether ivuxolimab changed TCR sequence diversity and led to clonal T-cell expansion. The monotherapy dose-escalation portion (N of about 50 patients) of the phase I ivuxolimab trial is reported in the paper. The research as a whole found: Clonal expansion of both CD4+ and CD8+ blood T cells was observed from baseline to week 6 at doses 0.1 to 3.0 mg/kg. Antigen specificity was not determined for the clonally expanded peripheral T cells. In partial responders in the 0.1-3.0 mg/kg groups, normalized peripheral clonal expansion was found to be among the lowest, especially among CD8+ T cells. After ivuxolimab, expanded clones were on average more numerous among CD8+ T cells than among CD4+ T cells. Low levels of normalized T-cell clonal expansion were also seen in some patients who did not respond.

The trial excluded patients who had a history of autoimmune disease or were on systemic immunosuppression. Peripheral blood for TCR sequencing was collected from all dose cohorts at baseline, on cycle 4 day 1, and on cycle 7 day 1. The samples were drawn from a first-in-human, open-label, multicenter phase I dose-escalation trial of ivuxolimab. The trial enrolled adults with locally advanced or metastatic head and neck squamous cell, hepatocellular, melanoma or renal cell carcinoma. Before TCR sequencing, CD4+ T cells and CD8+ T cells from peripheral blood were sorted into separate populations. To sequence the TCRbeta CDR3 region, genomic DNA was isolated from the sorted cells. The immunoSEQ Assay was used for sequencing of TCRbeta CDR3 regions. The table comes from immuneACCESS by way of TCRdb, which keeps in-frame sequences with V and J called. Part of the clones is missing from these tables; in studies checked, under half for an unresolved V gene and the rest for unknown reasons. The sample table shows 20,000 or so clones, and 84% are seen once. The top ten clonotypes cover around 31% of the sample.

Counted from cysteine to phenylalanine, this CDR3 has 14 amino acids. The sequence is cut down to CDR3 DNA, 42 bases in frame from base 1. Ends trimmed: V by 4 bases, J by 2 bases; bases unmatched to a gene: 5. For CDR1 and CDR2, the germline V gene lists SGHRS and YFSETQ. Notes on this clone: The antigen this receptor binds is unknown. Base qualities are not at hand, and no much larger clone is one base apart.

This TCR derives from an adult with an advanced solid tumor such as melanoma, head and neck, liver or kidney cancer. The sample here was CD4+ or CD8+ T cells sorted from blood, taken in a trial of the OX40 agonist ivuxolimab. This sequence uses TRBV5-1 and TRBJ1-1, with 7 bases matching TRBD1. The CDR3 reads CASSQGTVNTEAFF. The DNA sequence is given as TGCGCCAGCAGCCAAGGGACAGTTAACACTGAAGCTTTCTTT.